Following are 27 T cell receptor beta chains from one sample sequenced in a study of blood T cell repertoires in COVID-19. Data came from immunoSEQ multiplex PCR; TCRdb stores just in-frame clones and leaves some out. This sample yields approximately 230,000 clones, of which more than 85% are seen a single time; roughly 4% belongs to the top ten. The source material was PBMCs or T cells enriched from blood (not recorded which). Receptors originate from a woman aged 30 to 39 who had recovered from COVID-19.

The J gene is TRBJ2-1, the V gene TRBV29-1, with no clear D. The CDR3 loop spans 10 amino acids. V lost 4 bases and J 7 bases, leaving 5 bases between the germline ends. Germline V gives CDR1 SQVTM, CDR2 ANQGSEA. This CDR3 is CSVGGNEQFF. The CDR3, as DNA: TGCAGCGTTGGCGGTAATGAGCAGTTCTTC.

Written as DNA, the CDR3 is TGTGCCAGCGGCGGTTCGGGAGTGTCCTACAATGAGCAGTTCTTC. Its translation is CASGGSGVSYNEQFF. The V call is TRBV7-6, the J call TRBJ2-1; a weak D match, TRBD2 (6 bases). V was cut by 8 bases and J by 1 base, with 15 bases left in between. CDR1 and CDR2 (germline): SGHVS, FNYEAQ. The CDR3 has 15 residues.

The gene calls are TRBV5-4 and TRBJ1-6; D not certain. Per germline, CDR1 SGHNT and CDR2 YYREEE (reference sequence). Trimming removed 0 bases from V and 9 bases from J, with 10 bases in between. CDR3 length: 14 residues. The DNA for the CDR3 is TGTGCCAGCAGCTTGGTTGGGAGTGGTTCACCCCTCCACTTT. This gives the protein CASSLVGSGSPLHF. The variable domain in full, completed from reference TRBV5-4 and TRBJ1-6, reads ETGVTQSPTHLIKTRGQQVTLRCSSQSGHNTVSWYQQALGQGPQFIFQYYREEENGRGNFPPRFSGLQFPNYSSELNVNALELDDSALYLCASSLVGSGSPLHFGNGTRLTVT.

The J gene is TRBJ2-7, the V gene TRBV6-2 or TRBV6-3; TRBD1 agrees at 7 bases. The CDR3 runs 17 residues. The J segment lost 2 bases and the V segment lost 6 bases, leaving 16 bases of the junction unmatched. The germline gives CDR1 MNHEY, CDR2 SVGEGT. The CDR3 sequence is CASSLGRRSQGAYEQYF. The DNA of the CDR3 is TGTGCCAGCAGCTTGGGACGGAGGTCCCAGGGGGCCTACGAGCAGTACTTC.

The chain is built from TRBV12-3 or TRBV12-4 and TRBJ1-1, with 7 bases aligning to TRBD1. This CDR3 is built from 13 residues. V dropped 6 bases and J dropped 10; count of bases not matched to a gene: 11. The CDR3, as DNA: TGTGCCAGCAGCCAGGGGGACGTAGGGGGAGCTTTCTTT. It yields the protein CASSQGDVGGAFF.

V usage is TRBV7-2 and J usage is TRBJ2-7; possibly TRBD2 for D (5 bases). CDR1 is SGHTA, CDR2 FQGNSA, per germline. This CDR3 has 16 residues. V lost 3 bases, J lost 2 bases, and 17 bases lay in between. The CDR3 region is CASSFSSRSAAYEQYF. The CDR3 coding sequence is TGTGCCAGCAGCTTTTCCTCCCGATCAGCGGCCTACGAGCAGTACTTC.

J is TRBJ2-1 and V is TRBV27, with 10 positions matching TRBD2. CDR3 length equals 15 residues. Germline CDR1 and CDR2: MNHEY and SMNVEV (reference sequence). The V segment lost 5 bases and the J segment 9 bases; nucleotides outside the gene matches: 10. The CDR3 nucleotides read TGTGCCAGCAGTCCCGGGACTAGCGTCCTCGCTGAGCAGTTCTTC. Its protein is CASSPGTSVLAEQFF.

This clone was counted a single time. The chain links TRBV3-1 (or the pseudogene TRBV3-2) to TRBJ2-7, with D maybe TRBD1 (5 bases). The V gene's germline CDR1 is LGHDT and CDR2 YNNKEL (reference sequence). V shed 3 bases and J shed 0 bases, with 12 bases lying between them. This CDR3 region has 15 residues. The CDR3 DNA sequence: TGTGCCAGCAGCCATACCTCAGGGTACTCCTACGAGCAGTACTTC. It specifies CASSHTSGYSYEQYF.

The gene calls are TRBV7-2 and TRBJ2-5; TRBD1 matches at 8 bases. V shed 5 bases and J 4 bases; nucleotides not matched to a gene: 3. This CDR3 comprises 13 residues. The germline V gene has CDR1 SGHTA and CDR2 FQGNSA. The CDR3 DNA is TGTGCCAGCAGCCCACAGGGGGGAGAGACCCAGTACTTC. Translation gives CASSPQGGETQYF.

The J gene is TRBJ2-4, the V gene TRBV28; 9 bases fit TRBD2. Germline-derived CDR1 and CDR2 are MDHEN and SYDVKM. Unmatched junction bases numbered 10, after V lost 3 bases and J lost 1 base. This CDR3 comprises 18 residues. The CDR3 coding sequence is TGTGCCAGCAGTTTGAGTTACGCGGGAGGGTTTGCCAAAAACATTCAGTACTTC. It translates to CASSLSYAGGFAKNIQYF.

The chain links TRBV3-1 (or the pseudogene TRBV3-2) to TRBJ2-1; 12 bases fit TRBD2. Germline loops: CDR1 LGHDT, CDR2 YNNKEL (reference sequence). Unmatched junction bases numbered 7, after V lost 3 bases and J lost 7 bases. The CDR3 runs 16 residues. The CDR3 sequence: CASSQTSGSVSNEQFF. Here the CDR3 DNA reads TGTGCCAGCAGCCAGACTAGCGGGAGTGTCTCTAATGAGCAGTTCTTC.

The chain joins TRBV5-4 to TRBJ1-6; TRBD1 agrees at 8 bases. Per the germline V gene, CDR1 is SGHNT and CDR2 is YYREEE (reference sequence). V lost 5 bases to trimming and J lost 2 bases; unmatched junction nucleotides: 9. The CDR3 sequence is 17 residues long. This CDR3 is CASSYRGLSTYNSPLHF. DNA for the CDR3: TGTGCCAGCAGTTACAGGGGGTTATCGACCTATAATTCACCCCTCCACTTT.

The V call is TRBV10-2, the J call TRBJ1-1, with 12 bases identical to TRBD1. The CDR3 totals 17 residues. In germline, CDR1 is WSHSY, CDR2 SAAADI. V lost 3 bases and J lost 0; bases outside the gene matches: 5. For the CDR3, the DNA is TGCGCCAGCAGTGATATCGGGACAGGGGGCATGAACACTGAAGCTTTCTTT. Residues: CASSDIGTGGMNTEAFF.

V gene TRBV7-2 combines with J gene TRBJ1-5; 10 bases agree with TRBD1. Germline CDR1 and CDR2: SGHTA and FQGNSA. Unmatched junction bases numbered 8, after V lost 4 bases and J lost 5 bases. This CDR3 has 16 amino acids. CDR3: CASSSMQGQGHQPQHF. The CDR3 region has the DNA TGTGCCAGCAGCTCAATGCAGGGACAGGGGCATCAGCCCCAGCATTTT.

The rearrangement joins TRBV28 to TRBJ2-4; possibly TRBD1 for D (5 bases). This CDR3 has 17 residues. V shed 6 bases and J shed 0 bases, with 18 bases lying between them. CDR1 and CDR2 from the germline V gene are MDHEN and SYDVKM. The CDR3 loop is CASRISTRVLAKNIQYF. The CDR3 DNA reads as TGTGCCAGCAGAATCAGCACCAGGGTACTAGCCAAAAACATTCAGTACTTC. The entire variable domain, with the rest obtained from reference TRBV28 and TRBJ2-4, is as follows: DVKVTQSSRYLVKRTGEKVFLECVQDMDHENMFWYRQDPGLGLRLIYFSYDVKMKEKGDIPEGYSVSREKKERFSLILESASTNQTSMYLCASRISTRVLAKNIQYFGAGTRLSVL.

This clone came up once. The chain joins TRBV5-1 to TRBJ1-2; D call uncertain. The germline V gene has CDR1 SGHRS and CDR2 YFSETQ. Trimming stripped 4 bases from V and 8 bases from J, with 24 bases between. The CDR3 has 16 residues. DNA of the CDR3: TGCGCCAGCAGCCCCCCATCCGGTGGAGGAGCGCGGGGCTACACCTTC. This codes for CASSPPSGGGARGYTF.

V usage is TRBV3-1 (or the pseudogene TRBV3-2) and J usage is TRBJ2-2, with a tentative D call TRBD1 (5 bases). Germline CDR1 is LGHDT and CDR2 is YNNKEL (reference sequence). Trimming shortened V by 4 bases and J by 4 bases, and 16 bases separated the two germline ends. The CDR3 extends over 16 amino acids. Here the CDR3 DNA reads TGTGCCAGCAGCCTCCCTAGGACAATCACCACCGGGGAGCTGTTTTTT. Its protein product is CASSLPRTITTGELFF.

The V call is TRBV6-1, the J call TRBJ1-3; D is unresolved. The CDR3 runs to 16 residues. Germline CDR1 and CDR2: MNHNS and SASEGT. Trimming removed 3 bases from V and 4 bases from J, with 16 bases in between. The CDR3 spells CASSEISTVPGNTIYF. The DNA of the CDR3 is TGTGCCAGCAGTGAGATAAGTACAGTTCCGGGAAACACCATATATTTT.

The V call is TRBV19, the J call TRBJ1-1, with D unclear. The CDR3 consists of 15 residues. The V end lost 6 bases, the J end lost 1 base, and 15 bases lay between the germline ends. Germline V gene data show CDR1 as LNHDA and CDR2 as SQIVND (reference sequence). The CDR3 protein is CASSLGRQANTEAFF. DNA for the CDR3: TGTGCCAGTAGCCTGGGGAGGCAAGCGAACACTGAAGCTTTCTTT.

This chain connects TRBV29-1 to TRBJ2-1; possible D gene TRBD1, 6 bases. V was cut by 4 bases and J by 4 bases, with 11 bases left in between. Germline lookup yields CDR1 SQVTM and CDR2 ANQGSEA. The CDR3 contains 13 residues. CDR3 sequence (DNA): TGCAGCGTTGCCCCAGGGACATACAATGAGCAGTTCTTC. Amino acid sequence: CSVAPGTYNEQFF.

This chain connects TRBV15 to TRBJ1-6; TRBD1 matches at 10 bases. V gave up 1 base and J gave up 10 bases; unmatched junction bases: 4. This CDR3 region has 15 residues. The V gene's germline CDR1 is LNHNV and CDR2 YYDKDF (reference sequence). CDR3 nucleotide sequence: TGTGCCACCAGCAGAGGGACAGGGGGAGAATCACCCCTCCACTTT. As protein: CATSRGTGGESPLHF.

This clone has just a few counts. The rearrangement uses TRBV3-1 (or the pseudogene TRBV3-2) and TRBJ2-7; the match to TRBD2 covers 7 bases. V was pared by 1 base and J by 4 bases, with 13 bases of the junction left unmatched. Looked up from germline, CDR1 is LGHDT and CDR2 is YNNKEL (reference sequence). The CDR3 loop spans 17 amino acids. Written as DNA, the CDR3 is TGTGCCAGCAGCCAAGCGGGGGGAGGCGTACTGGGGTACGAGCAGTACTTC. This encodes CASSQAGGGVLGYEQYF.

The V call is TRBV4-3, the J call TRBJ1-2; D unclear. The CDR3 contains 16 residues. From germline, CDR1 is LGHNA and CDR2 YSLEER. The germline V and J ends were trimmed by 1 base and 0 bases, with 12 bases remaining between them. The chain's CDR3 is CASSQGSQVANYGYTF. Here the CDR3 DNA reads TGCGCCAGCAGCCAAGGATCCCAGGTTGCTAACTATGGCTACACCTTC.

The rearrangement links TRBV7-9 to TRBJ1-1, with a tentative D call TRBD1 (6 bases). With 5 bases removed from V and 4 bases from J, the gap between germline ends came to 17 bases. This CDR3 region has 15 residues. Germline V gives CDR1 SEHNR, CDR2 FQNEAQ (reference sequence). The chain's CDR3 is CASSPASRGGTEAFF. CDR3 DNA: TGTGCCAGCAGCCCTGCCTCCAGGGGTGGCACTGAAGCTTTCTTT.

The CDR3 DNA reads TGTGCCAGCAGTTTGGTCGGACTAGCGGGGGGGGATGAGCAGTTCTTC. It yields the protein CASSLVGLAGGDEQFF. The chain employs TRBV28 and TRBJ2-1, with 15 bases that match TRBD2. Trimming took 3 bases from V and 8 from J; bases not matched to a gene: 5. The germline gives CDR1 MDHEN, CDR2 SYDVKM. CDR3 size: 16 residues.

The table lists this clone with a few counts. The J gene is TRBJ1-3, the V gene TRBV30; possible D gene TRBD1, 5 bases. With 1 base removed from V and 4 bases from J, the gap between germline ends came to 20 bases. This CDR3 region has 17 residues. CDR1 GTSNPN and CDR2 SVGIG come from the germline V gene (reference sequence). CDR3 amino acids: CAWSALGQTYPGNTIYF. As DNA, the CDR3 is TGTGCCTGGAGTGCCCTGGGGCAGACTTACCCGGGAAACACCATATATTTT.

V usage is TRBV6-6 and J usage is TRBJ2-7, with 8 positions matching TRBD2. This CDR3 has 16 residues. The J segment lost 4 bases and the V segment lost 0 bases, leaving 8 bases of the junction unmatched. Germline V gene sequence: CDR1 MNHNY, CDR2 SVGAGI (reference sequence). As DNA, the CDR3 is TGTGCCAGCAGTTACTCGAATAGCGGGGCAAGGTACGAGCAGTACTTC. This sequence encodes CASSYSNSGARYEQYF.